Sequencing of this TCR beta chain was carried out in a study of blood T cell repertoires in COVID-19. In the study's own analysis: Amplification of reference gene primers provided the estimated nucleated cell counts. Some clones are missing from TCRdb's copy, which holds only in-frame ones; the method was immunoSEQ multiplex PCR. From that table come the V and J calls and clone size; the DNA was used to work out D and trimming. The profile shows 150,000 to 200,000 clones, about 86% of them singletons. This clone was counted once. The sequenced material came from peripheral blood. This clonotype was obtained from an elderly woman with acute or convalescent COVID-19.

For the CDR3, the DNA is TGTGCCAGCAGCTCGTCGATAAGCGGGAGTTTTAATGAGCAGTTCTTC. Its translation is CASSSSISGSFNEQFF. V is TRBV11-2 and J is TRBJ2-1; 8 nucleotides line up with TRBD2. The germline CDR1 and CDR2 sequences are SGHAT and FQNNGV. The V and J ends lost 4 bases and 7 bases, in that order; junction bases with no gene match: 12. The CDR3 is 16 residues long.